These 6 T cell receptor beta chains were sequenced from one sample in a study of T cells in Graves' hyperthyroidism and ophthalmopathy. RNA transcripts yielded amplified TCR beta CDR3 regions. Initially, a first-round RT-PCR of the TCR CDR3 employed the HTBI primer set. TCRdb re-called the multiplex PCR reads with MiXCR, one entry per CDR3 protein. This repertoire shows hundreds of thousands of distinct CDR3 sequences, 14% found once; its top ten account for around 14%. Sequencing was done on a sample of blood. Receptors were obtained from a woman aged 35 to 49 with Graves' hyperthyroidism.

CDR3 DNA sequence: TGTGCCAGCAGCTTGGCGGTAACGGGGGACACTGAAGCTTTCTTT. Translation: CASSLAVTGDTEAFF. The genes are TRBV5-4 and TRBJ1-1; D is perhaps TRBD1 (5 bases). V gave up 0 bases and J gave up 3 bases, with 12 bases separating them. Germline loops: CDR1 SGHNT, CDR2 YYREEE (reference sequence). CDR3 length: 15 residues.

This clonotype has a count of ten or more. This chain links TRBV11-3 with TRBJ1-1, with TRBD1 identical over 9 bases. The V gene's germline CDR1 is SGHNT and CDR2 YENEEA. The J segment lost 4 bases and the V segment lost 6 bases, leaving 18 bases of the junction unmatched. This CDR3 region has 18 residues. In DNA, the CDR3 is TGTGCCAGCAGACCACCGGACAGGGGAAAGGGAAACTGCACTGAAGCTTTCTTT. The encoded protein is CASRPPDRGKGNCTEAFF. Using reference TRBV11-3 and TRBJ1-1 for the parts outside the CDR3, the full variable domain is EAGVVQSPRYKIIEKKQPVAFWCNPISGHNTLYWYLQNLGQGPELLIRYENEEAVDDSQLPKDRFSAERLKGVDSTLKIQPAELGDSAVYLCASRPPDRGKGNCTEAFFGQGTRLTVV.

V is TRBV28 and J is TRBJ2-6; TRBD1 agrees at 7 bases. The CDR3 is 15 residues long. CDR1 is MDHEN, CDR2 SYDVKM, per germline. After removal of 6 bases from V and 4 bases from J, the junction contained 6 bases not matched to a gene. As DNA, the CDR3 is TGTGCCAGCAGCCAGACAGGGTCCGGGGCCAACGTCCTGACTTTC. Residues: CASSQTGSGANVLTF. Filled out from reference TRBV28 and TRBJ2-6, the complete variable domain reads DVKVTQSSRYLVKRTGEKVFLECVQDMDHENMFWYRQDPGLGLRLIYFSYDVKMKEKGDIPEGYSVSREKKERFSLILESASTNQTSMYLCASSQTGSGANVLTFGAGSRLTVL.

The chain links TRBV30 to TRBJ2-1; TRBD1 is a possible D gene (5 bases). Germline CDR1 and CDR2: GTSNPN and SVGIG (reference sequence). Between the trimmed V and J ends, which lost 0 bases and 7 bases, there was a span of 22 bases. The CDR3 covers 17 residues. For the CDR3, the DNA is TGTGCCTGGAGTGTCGGGTGGTTAGGACATAGCTTTAATGAGCAGTTCTTC. This codes for CAWSVGWLGHSFNEQFF.

This clonotype was counted between two and nine times. The rearrangement joins TRBV29-1 to TRBJ2-5; D unresolved. The length of the CDR3 is 14 residues. With 7 bases removed from V and 7 bases from J, the gap between germline ends came to 22 bases. The V gene's germline CDR1 is SQVTM and CDR2 ANQGSEA. In DNA, the CDR3 is TGCAGCGGGGGTGAGGTACTCCCGGCAGGGACCCAGTACTTC. This translates into CSGGEVLPAGTQYF.

This clonotype was detected ten times or more. CDR3 coding DNA: TGTGCCAGCAGTCTCCCGGGACAGGGCCCCTTTGAAGCTTTCTTT. This translates into CASSLPGQGPFEAFF. The gene calls are TRBV12-3 or TRBV12-4 and TRBJ1-1; TRBD1 aligns across 9 bases. V gave up 5 bases and J gave up 7 bases; unmatched junction bases: 11. The CDR3 has 15 amino acids.